This T cell receptor beta chain was profiled in a study of T-cell memory formation after mild COVID-19 (dated by TCRdb to the early 2020s). For the wider study: Most TCR sequence clusters were specific to one of the two donors. T-cell clones expanding and contracting after mild COVID-19 in two donors were tracked by longitudinal TCRalpha and TCRbeta repertoire sequencing. The cohort was made up of two young adult volunteers, one female and one male, who were previously healthy. What the research found in general, with its limitations: Clones contracting from day 15 to 85 had balanced CD4/CD8 phenotypes, while a second wave expanding from day 15 to 37 was biased towards CD4+. Contracting CD4+ clones appeared mostly in the CM and EM memory subsets, whereas CD8+ clones were enriched in EMRA. The second-wave clones that peaked on day 37 were not confirmed to be SARS-CoV-2 specific. Only a couple of mild cases were covered in the study, and larger cohorts including severe cases with pre-infection samples were considered necessary. Some responding clones were detected in pre-infection memory, suggesting pre-existing cross-reactive memory T cells joined the SARS-CoV-2 response.

The germline V and J ends show losses of 1 base and 2 bases respectively, and no gene match explains 1 base of the junction. From the cysteine through the phenylalanine, the CDR3 covers 15 amino acids. Just CDR3 DNA is preserved here, 45 bases in frame from base 1. CDR1 and CDR2, per the germline V gene (reference sequence), are LGHDT and YNNKEL. Sequenced on an Illumina NovaSeq 6000. cDNA libraries for TCRalpha and TCRbeta were prepared by 5'RACE using constant-segment primers, with sample barcodes and unique molecular identifiers added. RNA was extracted from every sample with Trizol reagent. Library amplification was performed in two PCR steps, and a second sample barcode and Illumina TruSeq adapters were introduced in the second step. The libraries were sequenced on an Illumina NovaSeq using 2 x 150 bp paired-end reads. Processing in the source paper ran as follows. Reads were demultiplexed and collapsed into UMI-guided consensus sequences with migec v1.2.7. With mixcr v2.1.11, UMI consensuses were aligned to TRA and TRB V and J templates and assembled into clonotypes. A clonotype was counted as expanded or contracted only if both edgeR and NoisET called the change significant, with noise models trained on biological replicates. edgeR calls used a false discovery rate-adjusted p below 0.01 and a log2 fold-change threshold of 1. As an exploratory analysis of dynamics, max-normalized trajectories of the 1000 most abundant clonotypes were examined by PCA with hierarchical clustering. Separately sequenced CD4+ and CD8+ repertoires were used to assign a CD4 or CD8 phenotype to each responding clone. TCRdb redid the processing of the public reads, applying fastp at Q25 and MiXCR, and retained in-frame beta chains. CDR3 protein duplicates are merged, each entry listing the most common genes and DNA. Here the V and J calls rest on TCRdb's processing, not on the authors' analysis. The sample table holds hundreds of thousands of distinct CDR3 sequences, of which about 16% were seen once. Of the sample, approximately 3.5% falls within the top ten clones.

In this sample, this clonotype turned up many times. Its antigen remains undetermined. No base quality information exists; no much larger clone differs at one position. Ficoll-Paque density gradient centrifugation was the method used to isolate PBMCs. This TCR derives from a man between 18 and 29 years old who had mild COVID-19 (a few samples of this study predate the infection). The sample titles of this study are shuffled in the database, so cell type and time point are left out; the donor was told from shared clones. Here the chain combines TRBV3-1 and TRBJ2-1; the central 8 bases match TRBD1. The sample taken for sequencing was PBMCs or a T cell subset sorted from them (not recorded which). The DNA reads as follows: TGTGCCAGCAGCCAAGGACAGGGGACCTACAATGAGCAGTTCTTC. Translated, it gives CASSQGQGTYNEQFF.